A selection of T cell receptor beta chains follows, all from one sample in a study of shared T cell receptors in the human thymus. Produced via immunoSEQ multiplex PCR; TCRdb's table is partial and in-frame only. The table records approximately 730,000 clones, approximately 85% of them present only once. These same records also appear under a second study, on human thymus T cells.

The sequenced material came from thymocytes. Every receptor here comes from a girl under two years old with a congenital heart defect. Both conserved end residues are part of each CDR3. Each record gives: J gene, clone size, V gene, D gene, CDR3 protein, CDR3 DNA. D genes are given only for firm matches. Only some rows state a clone size, as once, few, many or a class for expanded clones.

>TRBJ1-5|once|TRBV15|-
CATSRDWQWGGTQPQHF
TGTGCCACCAGCAGAGATTGGCAGTGGGGGGGAACTCAGCCCCAGCATTTT
>TRBJ2-5|-|TRBV21-1|-
CASSKKGPLRGTSNIRQETQYF
TGTGCCAGCAGCAAAAAGGGACCCTTGAGGGGGACCTCAAATATTCGGCAAGAGACCCAGTACTTC
>TRBJ2-2|-|TRBV5-1|TRBD1
CASSLQGDTGELFF
TGCGCCAGCAGCCTACAGGGGGACACCGGGGAGCTGTTTTTT
>TRBJ1-2|few|TRBV27|-
CASSSGIPWGGDYGYTF
TGTGCCAGCAGTTCAGGGATCCCATGGGGGGGTGACTATGGCTACACCTTC
>TRBJ1-2|-|TRBV7-2|-
CASSLAIGDFILYGYTF
TGTGCCAGCAGCTTAGCGATCGGGGACTTCATTCTTTATGGCTACACCTTC
>TRBJ1-2|-|TRBV5-4|TRBD1
CASSSNKQGAEDGYTF
TGTGCCAGCAGCTCAAATAAGCAGGGGGCAGAGGACGGCTACACCTTC
>TRBJ1-3|once|TRBV28|TRBD1
CASSYGTAPVSGNTIYF
TGTGCCAGCAGCTACGGGACAGCACCGGTATCTGGAAACACCATATATTTT
>TRBJ2-3|-|TRBV6-5|-
CASRPTTLSTDTQYF
TGTGCCAGCAGACCTACTACACTTAGCACAGATACGCAGTATTTT
>TRBJ2-1|-|TRBV6-5|TRBD2
CASSRGGQVIHEQFF
TGTGCCAGCAGTCGGGGGGGCCAGGTGATACATGAGCAGTTCTTC
>TRBJ1-2|-|TRBV7-2|-
CASSPDYGYTF
TGTGCCAGCAGCCCCGACTATGGCTACACCTTC
>TRBJ1-2|once|TRBV5-1|-
CASSLESQGVYGYTF
TGCGCCAGCAGCTTGGAATCCCAGGGTGTCTATGGCTACACCTTC
>TRBJ2-5|-|TRBV29-1|TRBD1
CSVEVWGQGAQKGTQYF
TGCAGCGTTGAAGTGTGGGGTCAGGGGGCTCAGAAGGGGACCCAGTACTTC
>TRBJ2-7|-|TRBV6-1|TRBD1
CASHARDRDSYEQYF
TGTGCCAGCCACGCCCGGGACAGGGATTCCTACGAGCAGTACTTC
>TRBJ1-1|-|TRBV29-1|-
CSAVRVGDTEAFF
TGCAGCGCCGTCAGGGTTGGGGACACTGAAGCTTTCTTT
>TRBJ1-5|-|TRBV19|TRBD1
CASSRRGQKNQPQHF
TGTGCCAGTAGTAGGAGGGGGCAAAAAAATCAGCCCCAGCATTTT
>TRBJ1-6|-|TRBV6-5|-
CASSYSGQVGSPLHF
TGTGCCAGCAGTTACTCTGGGCAAGTTGGTTCACCCCTCCACTTT
>TRBJ2-5|-|TRBV5-1|TRBD1
CASSPIPGQGPPSRYQETQYF
TGCGCCAGCAGCCCAATACCCGGACAGGGACCCCCTTCTCGGTACCAAGAGACCCAGTACTTC
>TRBJ2-7|-|TRBV4-1|TRBD1
CASSPTGYYEQYF
TGCGCCAGCAGCCCGACAGGGTACTACGAGCAGTACTTC
>TRBJ2-3|-|TRBV2|-
CASRSGEPGPLPDTQYF
TGTGCCAGCAGATCAGGGGAGCCGGGTCCACTCCCAGATACGCAGTATTTT
>TRBJ1-2|-|TRBV6-1|-
CASREGQVNYGYTF
TGTGCCAGCAGGGAGGGTCAAGTTAACTATGGCTACACCTTC
>TRBJ2-2|-|TRBV6-6|-
CASSYVEGPNTGELFF
TGTGCCAGCAGTTATGTGGAGGGACCGAACACCGGGGAGCTGTTTTTT
>TRBJ1-5|-|TRBV21-1|-
CASSKGAKGLLSNQPQHF
TGTGCCAGCAGCAAAGGGGCCAAGGGACTGCTTAGCAATCAGCCCCAGCATTTT
>TRBJ2-7|-|TRBV11-2|-
CASTIPRVGGPYEQYF
TGTGCCAGCACCATACCCAGGGTGGGTGGCCCCTACGAGCAGTACTTC
>TRBJ1-3|-|TRBV6-5|TRBD1
CASSYLTPGQGNTIYF
TGTGCCAGCAGTTACTTGACCCCGGGACAGGGAAACACCATATATTTT
>TRBJ2-1|-|TRBV18|TRBD2
CASSPRTSGGPSRNYNEQFF
TGTGCCAGCTCGCCCAGGACTAGCGGGGGGCCCTCCCGAAACTACAATGAGCAGTTCTTC
>TRBJ2-1|-|TRBV7-4|-
CASSSRWDSNNEQFF
TGTGCCAGCAGCTCAAGGTGGGACTCGAACAATGAGCAGTTCTTC
>TRBJ2-1|-|TRBV27|-
CASSLGLINEQFF
TGCGCCAGCAGTCTGGGACTGATCAATGAGCAGTTCTTC
>TRBJ1-6|-|TRBV6-5|TRBD1
CASSYDSRGTSPLHF
TGTGCCAGCAGTTACGACAGCAGGGGGACTTCACCCCTCCACTTT
>TRBJ2-3|-|TRBV6-1|-
CASSEAWGRQETSTDTQYF
TGTGCCAGCAGTGAAGCTTGGGGCCGACAGGAGACTAGCACAGATACGCAGTATTTT